This T cell receptor (beta chain) was documented in a study of cytomegalovirus exposure and HLA in healthy donors. Germline CDR1 SGHTA, CDR2 FQGNSA. Between the trimmed V and J ends, which lost 4 bases and 3 bases, there was a span of 13 bases. The CDR3 extends over 14 amino acids. A multiplex PCR was run with 60 Vbeta primers and 13 Jbeta primers. Measured with immunoSEQ multiplex PCR; TCRdb has only the in-frame clones, and not every one. This sample yields over 70,000 clones, of which about 71% are seen a single time; more than 7.5% belongs to the top ten. The sequencing sample was made of PBMCs. The rearrangement links TRBV7-2 to TRBJ2-7; possibly TRBD2 for D (5 bases). The TCR comes from a woman aged 45-65 years in good health and CMV-seropositive. Here the CDR3 reads CASSSREGNYEQYF. The CDR3 DNA is TGTGCCAGCAGCTCTAGAGAGGGAAACTACGAGCAGTACTTC.